This entry is about one T cell receptor (beta chain). This record belongs to a study of Ad26.COV2.S vaccination and SARS-CoV-2 variants. CDR3 length: 15 residues. Per the germline V gene, CDR1 is SGHRS and CDR2 is YFSETQ. The germline V and J ends were trimmed by 3 bases and 0 bases, with 7 bases remaining between them. The treatment: roughly 20 received Ad26.COV2.S at low or high dose, single or two shots; 5 received placebo; per-sample allocation not given. At day 63 after the first vaccine or placebo injection, samples were drawn. Libraries were prepared by immunoSEQ multiplex PCR; TCRdb keeps only in-frame clonotypes and omits some of them. The sample holds fewer than 900,000 clones, around 89% seen once.

The TCR was taken from a person aged 18-60 years who received the Ad26.COV2.S COVID-19 vaccine or a placebo. The starting material was peripheral blood, obtained in a trial of Ad26.COV2.S vaccine versus placebo. The rearrangement joins TRBV5-1 to TRBJ2-6; D is undetermined. The CDR3 sequence: CASSSDGSGANVLTF. In DNA, the CDR3 is TGCGCCAGCAGCTCCGACGGCTCTGGGGCCAACGTCCTGACTTTC.